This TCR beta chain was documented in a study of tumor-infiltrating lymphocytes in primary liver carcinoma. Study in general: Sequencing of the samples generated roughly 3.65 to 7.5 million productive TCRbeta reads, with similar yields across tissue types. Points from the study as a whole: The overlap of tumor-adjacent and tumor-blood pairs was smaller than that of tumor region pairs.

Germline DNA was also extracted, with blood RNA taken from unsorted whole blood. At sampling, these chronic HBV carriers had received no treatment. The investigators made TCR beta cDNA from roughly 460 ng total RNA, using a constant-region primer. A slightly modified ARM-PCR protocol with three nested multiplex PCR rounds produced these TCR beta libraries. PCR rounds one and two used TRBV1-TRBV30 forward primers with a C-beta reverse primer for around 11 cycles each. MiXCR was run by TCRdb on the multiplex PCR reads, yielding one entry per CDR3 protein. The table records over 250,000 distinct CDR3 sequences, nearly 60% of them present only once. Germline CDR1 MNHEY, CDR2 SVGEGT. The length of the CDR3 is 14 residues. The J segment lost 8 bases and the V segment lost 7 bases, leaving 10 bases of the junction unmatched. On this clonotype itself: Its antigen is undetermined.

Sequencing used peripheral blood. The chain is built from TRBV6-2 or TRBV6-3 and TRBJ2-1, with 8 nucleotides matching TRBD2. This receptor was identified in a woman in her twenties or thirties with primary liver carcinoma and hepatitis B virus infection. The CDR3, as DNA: TGTGCCAGCACCGAAGCGGGAGTTCTTGATGAGCAGTTCTTC. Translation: CASTEAGVLDEQFF.